This T cell receptor (beta chain) was captured in a study of CD8 T cells in Susac syndrome. The V and J ends lost 2 bases and 0 bases respectively, with 14 bases between them. The CDR3 is 17 residues long. An input of roughly 0.5 to 1 ug of RNA was subjected to reverse transcription using random hexamers. Amplification of TCR beta CDR3 spanned 54 Vbeta and 13 Jbeta via immunoSEQ multiplex PCR. TCRdb re-called the immunoSEQ multiplex PCR reads with MiXCR, one entry per CDR3 protein. In the table there are roughly 120,000 distinct CDR3 sequences, roughly 94% of which are singletons. Peripheral blood CD8+ and CD4+ T cells were profiled by TCR beta sequencing.

The sequenced sample was CD4+ T cells from PBMCs. The V gene is TRBV12-3 or TRBV12-4, the J gene TRBJ2-1; D is possibly TRBD1 (5 bases). This sequence was found in a human donor with multiple sclerosis. CDR3 sequence reads: CASSLFPRVSSYNEQFF. The CDR3 DNA sequence: TGTGCCAGCAGTTTATTCCCCAGGGTGTCCTCCTACAATGAGCAGTTCTTC.